Sequencing of this TCR beta chain was carried out in a study of blood T cell repertoires in COVID-19. Study-wide context: Specimens from acute and convalescent COVID-19 originated in the United States, Italy and Spain. PBMCs, B-cell-depleted T cells, or T cells provided the cDNA or gDNA that made up the material.

Trimming cost V 4 bases and J 6 bases; bases outside gene matches: 10. CDR3 size: 15 residues. Original analysis: Amplification from reference gene primers served as the basis for estimated nucleated cell counts. Sequenced by immunoSEQ multiplex PCR; TCRdb stores in-frame clones only, minus some. V, J and clone size reflect that table, while D and trimming were determined from the DNA. The data contain 70,000 or so clones, more than 80% of them singletons. The chain joins TRBV23-1 to TRBJ1-2; 8 bases map to TRBD1. TRBV23-1 qualifies as an ORF whose function is uncertain. The sequencing input was peripheral blood. The TCR comes from a woman older than 75 with active COVID-19. CDR3 region: CASSRLAGTGHGYTF. The CDR3 coding sequence is TGCGCCAGCAGTCGACTCGCCGGGACAGGCCATGGCTACACCTTC.